Each of the 17 T cell receptor beta chains below was sequenced from the same sample in a study of blood T cell repertoires in COVID-19. Generated by immunoSEQ multiplex PCR, the TCRdb table keeps only in-frame clones and is missing some. The sample carries around 380,000 clones, approximately 87% recorded once. The sequencing sample was made of PBMCs or T cells enriched from blood (not recorded which). The receptors stem from a man younger than 45 who had recovered from COVID-19.

The count of this clone is one. The CDR3 here is CASSASGGILTDTQYF. The CDR3 region has the DNA TGTGCCAGCAGCGCTAGCGGGGGGATCCTCACAGATACGCAGTATTTT. The chain is built from TRBV5-5 and TRBJ2-3; 11 nucleotides agree with TRBD2. CDR1 SGHKS and CDR2 YYEKEE come from the germline V gene (reference sequence). This CDR3 spans 16 amino acids. The V and J ends lost 4 bases and 2 bases, in that order; junction bases with no gene match: 6.

This clone was found a few times. The chain links TRBV2 to TRBJ1-3; 8 bases fit TRBD1. Per germline, CDR1 SNHLY and CDR2 FYNNEI. The CDR3 has 16 residues. Trimming took 6 bases from V and 0 from J; bases not matched to a gene: 7. The CDR3 coding sequence is TGTGCCAGCAGATTCGACAGGGGCTCCTCTGGAAACACCATATATTTT. Its translation: CASRFDRGSSGNTIYF.

The rearrangement joins TRBV12-3 or TRBV12-4 to TRBJ1-2; D is perhaps TRBD1 (6 bases). This CDR3 is 13 amino acids long. Between the trimmed V and J ends, which lost 6 bases and 6 bases, there was a span of 14 bases. CDR3 region: CASSKGQMDGYTF. CDR3 sequence (DNA): TGTGCCAGCAGCAAAGGACAGATGGATGGCTACACCTTC.

This clone turned up a few times. This sequence joins TRBV30 and TRBJ1-6; 9 bases are a match to TRBD1. There are 16 residues in the CDR3. Germline loops: CDR1 GTSNPN, CDR2 SVGIG (reference sequence). V gave up 6 bases and J gave up 5 bases; unmatched junction bases: 11. CDR3 sequence reads: CACLSNGQGNNSPLHF. The CDR3 nucleotides are TGTGCCTGCCTGAGTAATGGACAGGGGAATAATTCACCCCTCCACTTT.

Details on this clone: The same CDR3 also results from other DNA sequences found in this sample. The chain recombines TRBV15 with TRBJ2-5; maybe TRBD2 (6 bases). The germline V gene has CDR1 LNHNV and CDR2 YYDKDF (reference sequence). Between the trimmed V and J ends, which lost 3 bases and 2 bases, there was a span of 10 bases. The CDR3 covers 14 residues. The chain's CDR3 is CATSRGLAQETQYF. CDR3 nucleotide sequence: TGTGCCACCAGCAGGGGACTGGCGCAAGAGACCCAGTACTTC.

The chain links TRBV12-5 to TRBJ1-2, with D maybe TRBD1 (5 bases). Trimming removed 1 base at V and 7 bases at J, with 16 bases between. Germline-derived CDR1 and CDR2 are LGHNT and FRNRAP. The CDR3 length is 15 residues. The CDR3 spells CASGLGQILRRGYTF. CDR3 DNA: TGTGCTAGTGGTTTGGGACAGATATTGCGACGTGGCTACACCTTC.

This clone was seen once. The V gene is TRBV5-1, the J gene TRBJ1-5, with 9 nucleotides matching TRBD1. Germline V gene lookup returns CDR1 SGHRS and CDR2 YFSETQ. This CDR3 has 17 amino acids. V gave up 1 base and J gave up 2 bases; unmatched junction bases: 7. CDR3 sequence: CASSLHPGQGGNQPQHF. For the CDR3, the DNA is TGCGCCAGCAGCTTGCACCCGGGACAGGGAGGCAATCAGCCCCAGCATTTT.

The gene calls are TRBV9 and TRBJ1-1; D might be TRBD1 (5 bases). The CDR3 extends over 14 amino acids. The germline gives CDR1 SGDLS, CDR2 YYNGEE. V gave up 0 bases and J gave up 4 bases, with 10 bases separating them. CDR3: CASSVAGGPTEAFF. The DNA for the CDR3 is TGTGCCAGCAGCGTAGCCGGGGGACCCACTGAAGCTTTCTTT.

This clone appeared a few times. This chain joins TRBV10-3 and TRBJ2-7; no clear D gene. V lost 0 bases, J lost 5 bases, and 8 bases lay in between. Germline CDR1 reads ENHRY; CDR2 reads SYGVKD. There are 13 residues in the CDR3. The CDR3 DNA sequence: TGTGCCATCAGTGAGTCTAACGGAGACGAGCAGTACTTC. As protein: CAISESNGDEQYF.

V and J are TRBV4-2 and TRBJ2-5, with a tentative D call TRBD2 (6 bases). Germline CDR1 reads LGHNA; CDR2 reads YNFKEQ. The CDR3 spans 13 residues. The V and J ends lost 3 bases and 4 bases respectively, with 9 bases between them. Here the CDR3 reads CASSQTSGETQYF. CDR3 bases: TGTGCCAGCAGCCAGACTAGTGGAGAGACCCAGTACTTC.

The chain employs TRBV7-9 and TRBJ2-3, with unresolved D. From germline, CDR1 is SEHNR and CDR2 FQNEAQ (reference sequence). Trimming left V 3 bases short and J 3 bases short, with 16 bases between. The CDR3 consists of 16 residues. The CDR3 reads CASSLWILADTDTQYF. The CDR3 DNA sequence: TGTGCCAGCAGCTTGTGGATCTTGGCGGATACAGATACGCAGTATTTT.

This clone has only a few counts. The chain couples TRBV9 to TRBJ2-5, with TRBD2 matching 10 bases. This CDR3 comprises 17 residues. V lost 0 bases and J lost 4; bases outside the gene matches: 9. Germline values: CDR1 SGDLS, CDR2 YYNGEE. In DNA, the CDR3 is TGTGCCAGCAGCGTAGGGGATAGCGGGGGGCGAGGAGAGACCCAGTACTTC. This translates into CASSVGDSGGRGETQYF.

This chain links TRBV19 with TRBJ1-5, with D possibly being TRBD1 (6 bases). This CDR3 region has 15 residues. Germline lookup yields CDR1 LNHDA and CDR2 SQIVND (reference sequence). Trimming left V 6 bases short and J 2 bases short, with 14 bases between. In DNA form, the CDR3 reads TGTGCCAGTAGATCGGACAGTCTGCGCAATCAGCCCCAGCATTTT. It yields the protein CASRSDSLRNQPQHF.

The gene calls are TRBV16 and TRBJ1-1; D unresolved. Trimming took off 6 bases at V and 1 base at J, with 9 bases between the two ends. Germline loops: CDR1 KGHSY, CDR2 FQNENV. This CDR3 region has 13 residues. In nucleotides, the CDR3 is TGTGCCAGCAGTCGTCAGGAGAACACTGAAGCTTTCTTT. This encodes CASSRQENTEAFF.

The rearrangement joins TRBV3-1 (or the pseudogene TRBV3-2) to TRBJ1-2; weak D call: TRBD1 (5 bases). Deletions cut 4 bases from V and 6 bases from J, with 18 bases between. CDR3 size: 15 residues. Germline V lookup: CDR1 LGHDT, CDR2 YNNKEL (reference sequence). DNA for the CDR3: TGTGCCAGCAGCCCCTTATTTAGGGGTACCCATGGCTACACCTTC. Translating gives CASSPLFRGTHGYTF.

This clone was found once. This chain joins TRBV3-1 (or the pseudogene TRBV3-2) and TRBJ1-3; TRBD1 is a possible D gene (5 bases). Trimming stripped 8 bases from V and 1 base from J, with 15 bases between. Germline assignment: CDR1 LGHDT and CDR2 YNNKEL (reference sequence). The CDR3 is 15 amino acids. The CDR3, as DNA: TGTGCCAGCTCCCAATGGGGCAAATCTGGAAACACCATATATTTT. As protein: CASSQWGKSGNTIYF.

This sequence joins TRBV28 and TRBJ1-5, with 12 bases identical to TRBD1. There are 16 residues in the CDR3. The germline gives CDR1 MDHEN, CDR2 SYDVKM. V was pared by 8 bases and J by 6 bases, with 11 bases of the junction left unmatched. CDR3 sequence: CASAAIMGQGAQPQHF. CDR3 DNA sequence: TGTGCCAGCGCAGCTATCATGGGACAGGGGGCTCAGCCCCAGCATTTT. The whole variable domain, remainder taken from reference TRBV28 and TRBJ1-5, is DVKVTQSSRYLVKRTGEKVFLECVQDMDHENMFWYRQDPGLGLRLIYFSYDVKMKEKGDIPEGYSVSREKKERFSLILESASTNQTSMYLCASAAIMGQGAQPQHFGDGTRLSIL.